The entry below describes one T cell receptor beta chain. The data stem from a study of blood T cells in healthy people across ages. Then a second PCR, running roughly 7 to 11 cycles, was carried out with a sample-barcoded 5' primer and a J-beta primer mix. One entry per CDR3 protein, called by TCRdb with MiXCR from the 5' RACE reads. The sample carries about 800,000 distinct CDR3 sequences, roughly 25% recorded once. These data were likewise used in another study, on T cells of mothers and their children.

Sequencing used blood. This receptor was taken from a boy under 18 in good health.

The CDR3 region is CASSPGPINSPLHF. The CDR3, as DNA: TGTGCCAGCAGCCCGGGTCCTATTAATTCACCCCTCCACTTT. This chain links TRBV9 with TRBJ1-6; D is uncertain. Germline V gives CDR1 SGDLS, CDR2 YYNGEE. The V gene lost 4 bases and the J gene lost 6 bases, with 11 bases spanning the gap. This CDR3 contains 14 residues.